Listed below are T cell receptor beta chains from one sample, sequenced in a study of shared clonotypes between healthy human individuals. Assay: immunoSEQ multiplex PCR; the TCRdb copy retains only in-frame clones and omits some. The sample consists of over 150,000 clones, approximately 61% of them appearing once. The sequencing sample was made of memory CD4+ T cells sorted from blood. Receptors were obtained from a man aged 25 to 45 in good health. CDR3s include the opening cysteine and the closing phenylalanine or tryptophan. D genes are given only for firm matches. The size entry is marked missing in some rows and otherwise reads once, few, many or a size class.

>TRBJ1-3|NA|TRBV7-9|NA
TGTGCCAGCAGCCCCTCACAGGCGTCGGGAAACACCATATATTTT
CASSPSQASGNTIYF
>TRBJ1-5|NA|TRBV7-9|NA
TGTGCCAGCAGCTTAGGACAGACAGGTTATCAGCCCCAGCATTTT
CASSLGQTGYQPQHF
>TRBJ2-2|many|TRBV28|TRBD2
TGTGCCAGCAGCTTCACGAAGAGCGGGAGGCATACCGGGGAGCTGTTTTTT
CASSFTKSGRHTGELFF
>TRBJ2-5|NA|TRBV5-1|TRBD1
TGCGCCAGCAGCATACAGGGGGCCGGCGGAGAGACCCAGTACTTC
CASSIQGAGGETQYF
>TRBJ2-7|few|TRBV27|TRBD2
TGTGCCAGCAGGCAGGGAGATAGCGGGAGTTTTCAGTACTTC
CASRQGDSGSFQYF
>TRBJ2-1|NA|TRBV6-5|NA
TGTGCCAGCAGTAGCAGGAATGAGCAGTTCTTC
CASSSRNEQFF
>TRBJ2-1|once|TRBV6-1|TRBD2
TGTGCCAGCAGTGAGTCGGCTAGCGGGACCAATGAGCAGTTCTTC
CASSESASGTNEQFF
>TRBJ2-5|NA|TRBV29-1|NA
TGCAGCGTTGAAATCCCCGGGACCCAGTACTTC
CSVEIPGTQYF
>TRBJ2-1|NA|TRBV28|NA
TGTGCCAGCATTAGGGGGGACTACAATGAGCAGTTCTTC
CASIRGDYNEQFF
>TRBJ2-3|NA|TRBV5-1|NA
TGCGCCAGCAAGGGGTACAGCGGGAGCACAGATACGCAGTATTTT
CASKGYSGSTDTQYF
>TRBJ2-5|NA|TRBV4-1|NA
TGCGCCAGCAGTCTAGTCGGAGGGCTAGAGACCCAGTACTTC
CASSLVGGLETQYF
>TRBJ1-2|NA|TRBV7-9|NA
TGTGCCAGCAGCTCCCCGAGTCGGGGCATTATCTACGGCTACACCTTC
CASSSPSRGIIYGYTF
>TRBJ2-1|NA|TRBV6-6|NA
TGTGCCGGAGGTTTCGTCAGGGGAGATGAGCAGTTCTTC
CAGGFVRGDEQFF
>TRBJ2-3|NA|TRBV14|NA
TGTGCCAGCAGCCGCAACCCGGTAGGCACAGATACGCAGTATTTT
CASSRNPVGTDTQYF
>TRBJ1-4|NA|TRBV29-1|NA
TGCAGCGCCCAGGCAGGGAACTTGAGAAAAGAAAAACTGTTTTTT
CSAQAGNLRKEKLFF
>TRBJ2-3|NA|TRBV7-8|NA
TGTGCCAGCAACTACGGGACAGGGCTCGGGAGGGCTACAGATACGCAGTATTTT
CASNYGTGLGRATDTQYF